Listed below are T cell receptor beta chains from one sample, sequenced in a study of blood T cell repertoires in COVID-19. Data came from immunoSEQ multiplex PCR; TCRdb stores just in-frame clones and leaves some out. There are more than 55,000 clones in the sample; over 60% occur only once, and 5% to 7% lies in the top ten. Input material: peripheral blood. The source is a woman between 45 and 65 years old with active or convalescent COVID-19. Both conserved end residues are part of each CDR3. The D gene is left open where the match is weak. Not all rows give a size; the values are once, few, many and, for expanded clones, a class.

>.|TRBJ1-5|.|TRBV19
TGTGCCAGTAGTATCCGGGACAAGGGGCAGCCCCAGCATTTT
CASSIRDKGQPQHF
>few|TRBJ2-7|.|TRBV28
TGTGCCAGCAGTTTATATCAAACGGCCTACGAGCAGTACTTC
CASSLYQTAYEQYF
>.|TRBJ2-3|.|TRBV7-9
TGTGCCAGCAGATTTGGGCGGGCGAGCGGAGATACGCAGTATTTT
CASRFGRASGDTQYF
>.|TRBJ2-7|.|TRBV27
TGTGCCAGCAGCAACAAGGGGGACTACTACGAGCAGTACTTC
CASSNKGDYYEQYF
>.|TRBJ2-2|TRBD2|TRBV5-7
TGTGCCAGCTTGGGTCGGACTAGCGGGAGAGCCGGGGAGCTGTTTTTT
CASLGRTSGRAGELFF
>.|TRBJ1-2|TRBD1|TRBV19
TGTGCCAGTACTCCTGACAGGGCATCGGACTATGGCTACACCTTC
CASTPDRASDYGYTF
>.|TRBJ1-2|.|TRBV11-2
TGTGCCAGCAGCTCCCGACAGGCGCGGGACTATGGCTACACCTTC
CASSSRQARDYGYTF
>few|TRBJ2-5|TRBD2|TRBV11-3
TGTGCCAGCAGCTCTAATCGGGGGGAAGAGACCCAGTACTTC
CASSSNRGEETQYF
>.|TRBJ2-7|TRBD1|TRBV2
TGTGCCAGTGGGACAGGGCGATCCTACGAGCAGTACTTC
CASGTGRSYEQYF
>.|TRBJ1-5|TRBD1|TRBV6-6
TGTGCCAGCAGTCCCCGAGACAGGGCGTATTATAGCAATCAGCCCCAGCATTTT
CASSPRDRAYYSNQPQHF
>.|TRBJ2-7|.|TRBV6-5
TGTGCCAGCAGTTACGGATCCCCCACGGGCGAGCAGTACTTC
CASSYGSPTGEQYF
>.|TRBJ1-1|TRBD1|TRBV19
TGTGCCAGTAGACCGGGACAGGGGGCGGCAGCTTTCTTT
CASRPGQGAAAFF
>.|TRBJ2-3|TRBD1|TRBV11-2
TGTGCCAGCAGCCGAGGGACAGGGAGCACAGATACGCAGTATTTT
CASSRGTGSTDTQYF
>.|TRBJ2-3|TRBD2|TRBV5-1
TGCGCCAGCAGCTTAACTAGCGAGGCCACAGATACGCAGTATTTT
CASSLTSEATDTQYF
>.|TRBJ2-4|.|TRBV4-1
TGCGCCAGCAGTCGACTTCTAGTGGGAAACATTCAGTACTTC
CASSRLLVGNIQYF
>.|TRBJ1-2|.|TRBV27
TGTGCCAGCAGTTTGGGAGGGAACTATGGCTACACCTTC
CASSLGGNYGYTF
>.|TRBJ2-1|.|TRBV7-8
TGTGCCAGCAGCTTAGCGGGTCTAGCAAGTGAGCAGTTCTTC
CASSLAGLASEQFF
>many|TRBJ2-2|.|TRBV7-2
TGTGCCAGCAGCCGCGCGGCGAACACCGGGGAGCTGTTTTTT
CASSRAANTGELFF
>many|TRBJ2-7|.|TRBV6-5
TGTGCCAGCAGCTATTCCCCCGAGACAGGCTACGAGCAGTACTTC
CASSYSPETGYEQYF
>.|TRBJ1-2|.|TRBV7-8
TGTGCCAGCAGCTTAGGGTCCCTAAACTATGGCTACACCTTC
CASSLGSLNYGYTF
>.|TRBJ2-4|.|TRBV24-1
TGTGCCACCAGTGAGCATTACAGGGAAGCCAAAAACATTCAGTACTTC
CATSEHYREAKNIQYF
>.|TRBJ1-2|TRBD1|TRBV29-1
TGCAGCGCCGCCCCCTCCGGGACAGGGGGTGGCTACACCTTC
CSAAPSGTGGGYTF
>many|TRBJ1-2|.|TRBV29-1
TGCAGCGTTGATGATGTAGCCACCTTC
CSVDDVATF
>once|TRBJ2-1|TRBD1|TRBV24-1
TGTGCCACCAGTGAATGGTCCGGGGCCAACAGGGGTTCCTACAATGAGCAGTTCTTC
CATSEWSGANRGSYNEQFF
>.|TRBJ1-1|.|TRBV12-3/TRBV12-4
TGTGCCAGCAGCCCCACAGGGAACACTGAAGCTTTCTTT
CASSPTGNTEAFF
>.|TRBJ2-3|TRBD2|TRBV6-5
TGTGCCAGCAGTCCCCGGGCTAGCGGCCTGGATACGCAGTATTTT
CASSPRASGLDTQYF